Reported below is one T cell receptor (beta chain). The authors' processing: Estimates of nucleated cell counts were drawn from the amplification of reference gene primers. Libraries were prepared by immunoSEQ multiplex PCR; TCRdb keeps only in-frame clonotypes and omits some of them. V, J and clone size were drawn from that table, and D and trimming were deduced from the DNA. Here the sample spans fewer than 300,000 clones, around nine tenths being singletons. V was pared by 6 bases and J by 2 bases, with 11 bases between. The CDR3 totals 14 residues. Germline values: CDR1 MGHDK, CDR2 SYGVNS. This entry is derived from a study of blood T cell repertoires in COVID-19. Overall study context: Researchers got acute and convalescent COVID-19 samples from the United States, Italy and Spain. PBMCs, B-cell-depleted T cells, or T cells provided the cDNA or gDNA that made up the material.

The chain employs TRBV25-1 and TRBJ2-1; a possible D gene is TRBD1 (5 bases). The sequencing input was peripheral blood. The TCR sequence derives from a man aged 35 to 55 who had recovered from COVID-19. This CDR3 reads CASRTWGPYNEQFF. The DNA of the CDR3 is TGTGCCAGCAGAACATGGGGCCCCTACAATGAGCAGTTCTTC.